These T cell receptor beta chains were read from a single sample in a study of blood T cell repertoires in COVID-19. Sequenced by immunoSEQ multiplex PCR; TCRdb stores in-frame clones only, minus some. Here the sample spans a few hundred thousand clones, approximately 86% being singletons. The specimen sequenced was peripheral blood. These receptor sequences come from a woman in her fifties or sixties with COVID-19, enrolled during active disease. Both conserved end residues are part of each CDR3. The D gene is left open where the match is weak. Size tells how often a clone was seen (once, few, many) or the class of an expanded clone, and some rows leave it out.

>TRBV19|NA|NA|TRBJ1-2
TGTGCCAGTACCCTGGGGGCTACAGCTAACTATGGCTACACCTTC
CASTLGATANYGYTF
>TRBV12-3/TRBV12-4|NA|NA|TRBJ2-1
TGTGCCAGCATTCCCGGTTATGGCAATGAGCAGTTCTTC
CASIPGYGNEQFF
>TRBV4-1|NA|NA|TRBJ1-5
TGCGCCAGCAGCCAATCGCCGGAGGATCAGCCCCAGCATTTT
CASSQSPEDQPQHF
>TRBV29-1|NA|NA|TRBJ2-3
TGCAGCGTTGCGGGTGGAAGCACAGATACGCAGTATTTT
CSVAGGSTDTQYF
>TRBV30|NA|few|TRBJ2-7
TGTGCCTGGAGCCGATTACAGGGTCTGAGAGAGCAGTACTTC
CAWSRLQGLREQYF
>TRBV5-4|TRBD1|NA|TRBJ1-1
TGTGCCAGCAGCTCCCAAACACAGGGGAGGAACACTGAAGCTTTCTTT
CASSSQTQGRNTEAFF
>TRBV7-9|NA|once|TRBJ2-1
TGTGCCAGCAGCTCCCGGACAGAAGGCAATGAGCAGTTCTTC
CASSSRTEGNEQFF
>TRBV30|TRBD2|NA|TRBJ2-1
TGTGCCTGGACCCCGGGAGCGGGGGGACTTGGTAATGAGCAGTTCTTC
CAWTPGAGGLGNEQFF
>TRBV3-1/TRBV3-2|NA|NA|TRBJ2-7
TGTGCCAGCAGCCAAGATATCGGGATCTACGAGCAGTACTTC
CASSQDIGIYEQYF
>TRBV18|TRBD1|once|TRBJ1-5
TGTGCCAGCTCACCACTTGGGACAGGCAATCAGCCCCAGCATTTT
CASSPLGTGNQPQHF
>TRBV5-1|TRBD2|NA|TRBJ2-1
TGCGCCAGCAGCTATGGACTAGCAGGCAATGAGCAGTTCTTC
CASSYGLAGNEQFF
>TRBV30|NA|NA|TRBJ1-5
TGTGCCTGGAGTTTTATGGGAGGTCAGCCCCAGCATTTT
CAWSFMGGQPQHF
>TRBV9|TRBD1|NA|TRBJ2-7
TGTGCCAGCAGCGTAGGGCAGGGGGCGCGGGAGCAGTACTTC
CASSVGQGAREQYF
>TRBV19|NA|NA|TRBJ1-2
TGTGCCAGTAGTCCCCGTGCAGGGGATGCTGGCTACACCTTC
CASSPRAGDAGYTF
>TRBV7-7|NA|NA|TRBJ2-3
TGTGCCAGCAGCTTAGGACGGGTAAACACAGATACGCAGTATTTT
CASSLGRVNTDTQYF
>TRBV5-4|NA|NA|TRBJ1-1
TGTGCCAGCAGTTCGAGACTTATGAACACTGAAGCTTTCTTT
CASSSRLMNTEAFF
>TRBV6-5|TRBD2|NA|TRBJ2-7
TGTGCCAGCAGTTACTCTCGACTAGCGGGGCCAGTCGCCTTC
CASSYSRLAGPVAF
>TRBV7-2|NA|NA|TRBJ1-1
TGTGCCAGCAGCCAGGGAGGAAACACTGAAGCTTTCTTT
CASSQGGNTEAFF
>TRBV11-3|TRBD2|NA|TRBJ2-5
TGTGCCAGCAGCCCAGGGAGGGCTAGCGTTGGTGAGACCCAGTACTTC
CASSPGRASVGETQYF
>TRBV27|NA|once|TRBJ2-7
TGTGCCAGCAGTTTATATGGGGCCCGGAACGAGCAGTACTTC
CASSLYGARNEQYF
>TRBV2|NA|NA|TRBJ2-7
TGTGCCAGCAGTGAAGGGCAGGGTCAGAGAAGGGACGAGCAGTACTTC
CASSEGQGQRRDEQYF
>TRBV12-3/TRBV12-4|TRBD1|NA|TRBJ2-1
TGTGCCAGCAGGGACAGGAATGAGCAGTTCTTC
CASRDRNEQFF
>TRBV5-6|NA|NA|TRBJ2-5
TGTGCCAGCAGCCCAGGACTGGAAGTTATCCATGGGACCCAGTACTTC
CASSPGLEVIHGTQYF
>TRBV6-6|TRBD2|NA|TRBJ2-7
TGTGCCAGCAAGGGACTAGCGGATTCCTACGAGCAGTACTTC
CASKGLADSYEQYF
>TRBV11-3|TRBD1|NA|TRBJ2-5
TGTGCCAGCAGCTCCCACACTCAGGGGGCAGAGACCCAGTACTTC
CASSSHTQGAETQYF
>TRBV5-1|NA|NA|TRBJ2-5
TGCGCCAGCAGCTTGGCAGGGGACGGCGAGACCCAGTACTTC
CASSLAGDGETQYF
>TRBV29-1|TRBD2|NA|TRBJ2-3
TGCAGCGTTGCTGCGGGGGAGAGGACGCAGTATTTT
CSVAAGERTQYF
>TRBV5-5|NA|NA|TRBJ1-1
TGTGCCAGCAGCTTGGGGGGCTCCACTGAAGCTTTCTTT
CASSLGGSTEAFF
>TRBV7-3|NA|NA|TRBJ2-1
TGTGCCAGCAGCCCCTACTCCCGGGACAATGAGCAGTTCTTC
CASSPYSRDNEQFF
>TRBV7-2|TRBD1|NA|TRBJ2-5
TGTGCCAGCCTAGGGGGCAAACAAGAGACCCAGTACTTC
CASLGGKQETQYF
>TRBV7-8|TRBD1|NA|TRBJ2-6
TGTGCCAGCAGGACTCCTAATACAGGGGCTGGGGCCAACGTCCTGACTTTC
CASRTPNTGAGANVLTF
>TRBV2|NA|NA|TRBJ2-7
TGTGCCAGCAGCACGGGGACCTACGAGCAGTACTTC
CASSTGTYEQYF
>TRBV14|NA|NA|TRBJ1-4
TGTGCCAGCAGCCCCAGGGGAGTTCACGAAAAACTGTTTTTT
CASSPRGVHEKLFF
>TRBV5-5|TRBD1|NA|TRBJ2-1
TGTGCCAGCAGCTTAGAGATGGGACAGGGGACGCGTGGTGAGCAGTTCTTC
CASSLEMGQGTRGEQFF
>TRBV7-8|TRBD2|NA|TRBJ2-5
TGTGCCAGTTCACTAGCGGAAACTCAAGAGACCCAGTACTTC
CASSLAETQETQYF
>TRBV18|TRBD1|once|TRBJ2-7
TGTGCCAGCTCACCGACGACAGGGAACGAGCAGTACTTC
CASSPTTGNEQYF
>TRBV10-3|TRBD2|NA|TRBJ2-3
TGTGCCATCAGGAGCGGGGGGGCCACAGATACGCAGTATTTT
CAIRSGGATDTQYF
>TRBV4-1|TRBD1|NA|TRBJ1-4
TGCGCCAGCAGCCCAGGGACAGCACTTAATGAAAAACTGTTTTTT
CASSPGTALNEKLFF
>TRBV9|NA|NA|TRBJ2-1
TGTGCCAGCAGATCCCAGGGCAATGAGCAGTTCTTC
CASRSQGNEQFF
>TRBV28|NA|NA|TRBJ2-7
TGTGCCAGCAGGCAGCGGGTGGCACCGATCTACGAGCAGTACTTC
CASRQRVAPIYEQYF
>TRBV19|NA|NA|TRBJ1-2
TGTGCCAGTAATCCCCTCACGAGCGACGGGGGCTACACCTTC
CASNPLTSDGGYTF
>TRBV16|NA|NA|TRBJ1-2
TGTGCCAGCACCGACCCAGGGGTGTATGGCTACACCTTC
CASTDPGVYGYTF
>TRBV9|TRBD2|NA|TRBJ2-5
TGTGCCAGCAGCTCCGGGACTAGCTTTAGGGAGACCCAGTACTTC
CASSSGTSFRETQYF
>TRBV18|TRBD1|few|TRBJ1-1
TGTGCCAGCTCAGCAAAGACAGGAGACAGGGCTGAAGCTTTCTTT
CASSAKTGDRAEAFF
>TRBV19|TRBD1|once|TRBJ1-2
TGTGCCAGTAGTATAGAGGGACAGGGGAACTATGGCTACACCTTC
CASSIEGQGNYGYTF
>TRBV4-3|TRBD1|NA|TRBJ1-2
TGCGCCAGCAGCCAAGAGTCCCCAGGACAGGGTATCCCCTACTATGGCTACACCTTC
CASSQESPGQGIPYYGYTF
>TRBV7-3|TRBD1|NA|TRBJ2-7
TGTGCCAGCAGCCAGGAAGGGACAGGGACCGAGCAGTACTTC
CASSQEGTGTEQYF
>TRBV4-1|NA|NA|TRBJ2-1
TGCGCCAGCAGCCAAGGGGCATTCAGGGGTGAGCAGTTCTTC
CASSQGAFRGEQFF
>TRBV11-2|NA|NA|TRBJ2-5
TGTGCCAGCAAAAAACCGGGGACTGGCCAAGAGACCCAGTACTTC
CASKKPGTGQETQYF
>TRBV7-3|TRBD1|NA|TRBJ2-3
TGTGCCAGCAGCGCGACCACCGGGACAGGTAGAGATACGCAGTATTTT
CASSATTGTGRDTQYF
>TRBV6-5|TRBD1|few|TRBJ1-1
TGTGCCAGCAGTTCGCGGGGGACAGGGAACACTGAAGCTTTCTTT
CASSSRGTGNTEAFF
>TRBV2|NA|NA|TRBJ2-7
TGTGCCAGCAGGGGCGACAGCTACGAGCAGTACTTC
CASRGDSYEQYF
>TRBV7-8|TRBD1|NA|TRBJ1-2
TGTGCCAGCAGCCTCTGGACAGGGCCTAACTATGGCTACACCTTC
CASSLWTGPNYGYTF
>TRBV11-3|TRBD2|NA|TRBJ2-3
TGTGCCAGCAGCTTAGGGGACTGGGCTAGCGGGGGCAGCACAGATACGCAGTATTTT
CASSLGDWASGGSTDTQYF
>TRBV19|NA|NA|TRBJ2-7
TGTGCCAGTAGTCCTATCCTTAAAGGAGAGTACGAGCAGTACTTC
CASSPILKGEYEQYF
>TRBV5-1|NA|NA|TRBJ2-3
TGCGCCAGCAGCCAAAGGGACTTTCTGGATACGCAGTATTTT
CASSQRDFLDTQYF
>TRBV11-2|NA|NA|TRBJ2-3
TGTGCCAGCAGCTTAGGAGTGACAGGTTCTAGCACAGATACGCAGTATTTT
CASSLGVTGSSTDTQYF
>TRBV6-5|TRBD1|NA|TRBJ1-3
TGTGCCAGCCGGTGGACAGGGGGCGGAAACACCATATATTTT
CASRWTGGGNTIYF
>TRBV5-1|TRBD1|NA|TRBJ2-3
TGCGCCAGCAGCTTGGGGGACAGTCCCCAAGATACGCAGTATTTT
CASSLGDSPQDTQYF
>TRBV27|NA|NA|TRBJ1-1
TGTGCCAGCAGTGGGCTCATGAACACTGAAGCTTTCTTT
CASSGLMNTEAFF